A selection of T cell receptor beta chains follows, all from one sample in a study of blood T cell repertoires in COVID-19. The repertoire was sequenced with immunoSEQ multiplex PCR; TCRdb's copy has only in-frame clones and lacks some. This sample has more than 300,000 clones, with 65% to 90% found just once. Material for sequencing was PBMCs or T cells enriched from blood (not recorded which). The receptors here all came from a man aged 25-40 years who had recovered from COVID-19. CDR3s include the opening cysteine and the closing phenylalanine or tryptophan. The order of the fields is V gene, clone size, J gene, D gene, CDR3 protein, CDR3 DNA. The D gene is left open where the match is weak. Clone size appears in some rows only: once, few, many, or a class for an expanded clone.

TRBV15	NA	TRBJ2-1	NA	CATSSGSPSYNEQFF	TGTGCCACCTCCTCCGGGTCCCCCTCCTACAATGAGCAGTTCTTC
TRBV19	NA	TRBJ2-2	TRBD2	CASISGGTGELFF	TGTGCCAGTATATCGGGGGGCACCGGGGAGCTGTTTTTT
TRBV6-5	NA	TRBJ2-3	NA	CASRLGFSTDTQYF	TGTGCCAGCCGTCTTGGCTTCAGCACAGATACGCAGTATTTT
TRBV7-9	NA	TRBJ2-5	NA	CASSFRDLKETQYF	TGTGCCAGCAGCTTCAGGGACTTAAAAGAGACCCAGTACTTC
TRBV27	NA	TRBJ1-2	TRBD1	CASREGARGYTF	TGTGCCAGCAGAGAGGGGGCAAGGGGCTACACCTTC
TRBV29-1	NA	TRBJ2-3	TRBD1	CSARDLTGRPSRADTQYF	TGCAGCGCTCGAGACTTGACAGGGCGTCCAAGTCGGGCCGATACGCAGTATTTT
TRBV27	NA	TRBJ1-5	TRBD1	CASRDGQGGPNQHF	TGTGCCAGCAGGGACGGACAGGGCGGCCCCAACCAGCATTTT
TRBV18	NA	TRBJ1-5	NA	CASSPAGTSNQPQHF	TGTGCCAGCTCACCTGCGGGCACTAGCAATCAGCCCCAGCATTTT
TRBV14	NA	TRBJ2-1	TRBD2	CASSPGLASHNEQFF	TGTGCCAGCAGCCCCGGACTAGCGTCCCACAATGAGCAGTTCTTC
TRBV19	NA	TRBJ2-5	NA	CASSPRMEEGQTQYF	TGTGCCAGTAGTCCCCGTATGGAGGAGGGCCAGACCCAGTACTTC
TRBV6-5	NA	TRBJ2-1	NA	CASQLGGGGYNEQFF	TGTGCCAGCCAACTTGGGGGAGGGGGCTACAATGAGCAGTTCTTC
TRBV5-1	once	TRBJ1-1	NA	CASSPNLRVTLNTEAFF	TGCGCCAGCAGCCCGAACCTCAGGGTAACTTTGAACACTGAAGCTTTCTTT
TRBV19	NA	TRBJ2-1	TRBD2	CASSLQRGDNEQFF	TGTGCCAGTAGCCTTCAGCGGGGGGACAATGAGCAGTTCTTC
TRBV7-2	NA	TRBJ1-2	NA	CASSLQGRNYGYTF	TGTGCCAGCAGCCTCCAGGGCAGAAACTATGGCTACACCTTC
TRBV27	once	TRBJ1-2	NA	CASSLGRGLYGYTF	TGTGCCAGCAGTTTGGGGCGGGGATTATATGGCTACACCTTC
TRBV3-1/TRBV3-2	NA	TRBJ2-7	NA	CASSSRGTYEQYF	TGTGCCAGCAGCTCTAGGGGAACCTACGAGCAGTACTTC
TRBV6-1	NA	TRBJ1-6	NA	CASSEGQGSSPLHF	TGTGCCAGCAGTGAAGGGCAGGGGAGTTCACCCCTCCACTTT